The source of this TCR beta chain is a study of shared clonotypes between healthy human individuals. Regarding the study as a whole: In this cohort, only blood was sampled, and tissue repertoires likely differ. Clonotypes not shared had lower generation probabilities than those common to all four donors.

To note about this clone: Its antigen is unidentified.

Clones were read by immunoSEQ multiplex PCR, and TCRdb kept only the in-frame ones, dropping some. The table lists 2 million to 2.5 million clones, 85% to 95% of them singletons, with approximately 0.4% in the top ten. V lost 2 bases and J 1 base, leaving 9 bases between the germline ends. CDR3 length: 15 amino acids. Germline loops: CDR1 MDHEN, CDR2 SYDVKM. None of the donors, who were healthy HIV-negative adults, had recently had acute infections or vaccinations. The sequence was obtained from a man aged 18 to 30 in good health. Some clones in this sample may be carry-over from other donors' samples. Input material: naive CD4+ T cells from PBMCs. The subset is: CD45RA+ positively selected. This sequence joins TRBV28 and TRBJ1-5; tentative D call: TRBD1 (5 bases). DNA of the CDR3: TGTGCCAGCAGTTTAGCAGGGATAAGCAATCAGCCCCAGCATTTT. Protein: CASSLAGISNQPQHF.